A selection of T cell receptor beta chains follows, all from one sample in a study of blood T cell repertoires in COVID-19. Repertoires were generated with immunoSEQ multiplex PCR, while TCRdb's copy carries only in-frame clones and drops some. Among fewer than 300,000 clones listed, about 83% were seen once. The specimen sequenced was peripheral blood. These TCRs come from a woman in her fifties or sixties who had recovered from COVID-19. The CDR3 runs from the conserved cysteine through the conserved F or W. D genes are given only for firm matches.

v_call	d_call	j_call	cdr3_aa	cdr3_nt
TRBV28	-	TRBJ1-2	CASTGAYGYTF	TGTGCCAGCACAGGGGCCTATGGCTACACCTTC
TRBV5-6	TRBD1	TRBJ1-5	CASSRQGSNQPQHF	TGTGCCAGCAGTAGACAGGGTAGCAATCAGCCCCAGCATTTT
TRBV12-3/TRBV12-4	-	TRBJ1-2	CASSLGHTYGYTF	TGTGCCAGCAGTCTCGGACACACCTATGGCTACACCTTC
TRBV27	TRBD2	TRBJ2-3	CASIAGGITDTQYF	TGTGCCAGCATCGCGGGAGGGATCACAGATACGCAGTATTTT
TRBV29-1	TRBD1	TRBJ2-3	CSVGQGVIDTQYF	TGCAGCGTTGGGCAGGGGGTAATAGATACGCAGTATTTT
TRBV9	-	TRBJ1-3	CASSALPGGDRIYF	TGTGCCAGCAGCGCCCTCCCCGGGGGGGACCGGATATATTTT
TRBV30	-	TRBJ2-7	CACEGPYEQYF	TGTGCCTGCGAGGGTCCCTACGAGCAGTACTTC
TRBV3-1/TRBV3-2	-	TRBJ2-3	CASSQPLGPHTDTQYF	TGTGCCAGCAGCCAACCCCTAGGTCCCCACACAGATACGCAGTATTTT
TRBV6-5	-	TRBJ1-1	CATIRGGTRVSEAFF	TGTGCCACCATCCGGGGGGGGACCAGGGTGAGTGAAGCTTTCTTT
TRBV6-5	TRBD2	TRBJ2-3	CASSYSGQGGDTQYF	TGTGCCAGCAGTTACTCAGGGCAGGGAGGGGATACGCAGTATTTT
TRBV21-1	-	TRBJ1-5	CASSKVGGGHQPQHF	TGTGCCAGCAGCAAAGTCGGGGGGGGGCATCAGCCCCAGCATTTT
TRBV7-2	-	TRBJ2-3	CASSFRDTQYF	TGTGCCAGCAGCTTCAGAGATACGCAGTATTTT
TRBV14	TRBD1	TRBJ1-6	CASSQGGTVNSPLHF	TGTGCCAGCAGCCAAGGTGGGACAGTAAATTCACCCCTCCACTTT